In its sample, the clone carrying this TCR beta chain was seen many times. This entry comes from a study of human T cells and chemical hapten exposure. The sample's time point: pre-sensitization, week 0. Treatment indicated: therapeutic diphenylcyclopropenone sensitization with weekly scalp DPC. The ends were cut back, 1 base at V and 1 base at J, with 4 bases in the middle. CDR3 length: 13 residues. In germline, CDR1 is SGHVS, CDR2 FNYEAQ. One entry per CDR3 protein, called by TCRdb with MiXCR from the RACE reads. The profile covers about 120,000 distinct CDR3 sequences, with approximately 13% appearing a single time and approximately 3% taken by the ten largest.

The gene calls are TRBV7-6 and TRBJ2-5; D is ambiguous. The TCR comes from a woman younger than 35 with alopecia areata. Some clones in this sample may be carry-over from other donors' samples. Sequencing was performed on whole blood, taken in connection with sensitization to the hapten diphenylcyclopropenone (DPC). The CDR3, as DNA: TGTGCCAGCAGCTTAGGGGCCCAAGAGACCCAGTACTTC. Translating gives CASSLGAQETQYF.